Detailed here is one T cell receptor (beta chain). The antigen is unknown. These data come from a study of OX40 agonist ivuxolimab in advanced cancers. Study information: All patients had ivuxolimab intravenously every 2 weeks at 0.01 to 10 mg/kg. From 23 to 79 years was the age range, with a mean of roughly 59 years, and approximately 84% were male.

Profiled with immunoSEQ multiplex PCR; TCRdb holds only in-frame clones, not every one. The sample records about 41,000 clones, roughly 90% being singletons. Study results and caveats: At doses 0.1 to 3.0 mg/kg, CD4+ and CD8+ clones expanded.

Germline CDR1 reads WSHSY; CDR2 reads SAAADI. This CDR3 contains 15 residues. Trimming stripped 3 bases from V and 5 bases from J, with 16 bases between. The material was CD4+ or CD8+ T cells sorted from blood, obtained in a trial of the OX40 agonist ivuxolimab. This TCR came from an adult with an advanced solid tumor such as melanoma, head and neck, liver or kidney cancer. This chain connects TRBV10-2 to TRBJ1-1; D not resolved. The CDR3 nucleotides are TGCGCCAGCAGTGATTTTCACAAGAGAAAGACTGAAGCTTTCTTT. This translates into CASSDFHKRKTEAFF.